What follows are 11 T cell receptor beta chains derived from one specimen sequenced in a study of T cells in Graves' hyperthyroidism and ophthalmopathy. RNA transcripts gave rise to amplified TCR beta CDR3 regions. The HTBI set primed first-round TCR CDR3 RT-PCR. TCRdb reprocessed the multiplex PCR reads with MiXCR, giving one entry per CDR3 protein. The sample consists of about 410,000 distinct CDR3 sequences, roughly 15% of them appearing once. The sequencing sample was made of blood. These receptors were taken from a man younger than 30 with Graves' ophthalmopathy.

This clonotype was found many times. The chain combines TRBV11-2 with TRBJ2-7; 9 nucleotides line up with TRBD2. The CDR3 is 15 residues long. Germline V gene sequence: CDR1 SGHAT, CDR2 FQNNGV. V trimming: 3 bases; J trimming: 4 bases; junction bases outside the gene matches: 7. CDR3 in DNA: TGTGCCAGCAGCTTTCCCAGCGGGGGGATGTACGAGCAGTACTTC. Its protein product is CASSFPSGGMYEQYF.

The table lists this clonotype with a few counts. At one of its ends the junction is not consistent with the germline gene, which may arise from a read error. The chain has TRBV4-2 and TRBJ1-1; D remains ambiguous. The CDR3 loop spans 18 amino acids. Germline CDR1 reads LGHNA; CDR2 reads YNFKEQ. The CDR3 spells CASSQAHSLGPMNTEASF. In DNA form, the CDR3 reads TGTGCCAGCAGCCAAGCCCACAGCCTAGGGCCAATGAACACTGAAGCTTCCTTT.

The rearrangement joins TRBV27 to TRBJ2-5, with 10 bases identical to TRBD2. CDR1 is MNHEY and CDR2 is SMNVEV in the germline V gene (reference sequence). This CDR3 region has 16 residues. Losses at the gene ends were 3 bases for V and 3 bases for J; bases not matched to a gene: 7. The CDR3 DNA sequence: TGTGCCAGCAGTTTTAGTACTAGCGGGGATAAAGAGACCCAGTACTTC. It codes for CASSFSTSGDKETQYF.

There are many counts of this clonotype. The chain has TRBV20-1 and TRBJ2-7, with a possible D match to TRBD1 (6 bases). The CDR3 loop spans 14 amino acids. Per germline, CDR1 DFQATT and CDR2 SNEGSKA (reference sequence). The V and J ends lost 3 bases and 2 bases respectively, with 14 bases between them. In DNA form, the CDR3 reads TGCAGTGCTAGTAACCGGGACAATACCTACGAGCAGTACTTC. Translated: CSASNRDNTYEQYF.

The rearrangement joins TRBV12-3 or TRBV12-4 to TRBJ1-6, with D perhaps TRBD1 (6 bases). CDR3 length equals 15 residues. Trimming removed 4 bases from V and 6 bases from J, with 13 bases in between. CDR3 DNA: TGTGCCAGCAGTTCAACAGGGACTGTTAATTCACCCCTCCACTTT. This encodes CASSSTGTVNSPLHF.

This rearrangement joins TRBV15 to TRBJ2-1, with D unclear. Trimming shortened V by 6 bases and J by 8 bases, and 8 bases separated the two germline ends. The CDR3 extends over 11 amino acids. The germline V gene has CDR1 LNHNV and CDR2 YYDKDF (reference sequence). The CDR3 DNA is TGTGCCACCAGTGTGGAGTATGAGCAGTTCTTC. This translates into CATSVEYEQFF. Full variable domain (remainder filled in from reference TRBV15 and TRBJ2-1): DAMVIQNPRYQVTQFGKPVTLSCSQTLNHNVMYWYQQKSSQAPKLLFHYYDKDFNNEADTPDNFQSRRPNTSFCFLDIRSPGLGDTAMYLCATSVEYEQFFGPGTRLTVL.

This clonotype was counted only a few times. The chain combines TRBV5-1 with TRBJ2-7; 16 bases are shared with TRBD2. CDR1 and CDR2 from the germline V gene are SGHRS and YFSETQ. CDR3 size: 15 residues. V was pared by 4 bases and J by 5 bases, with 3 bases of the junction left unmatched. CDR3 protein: CASSPGTSGGDEQYF. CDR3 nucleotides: TGCGCCAGCAGCCCAGGGACTAGCGGGGGGGACGAGCAGTACTTC.

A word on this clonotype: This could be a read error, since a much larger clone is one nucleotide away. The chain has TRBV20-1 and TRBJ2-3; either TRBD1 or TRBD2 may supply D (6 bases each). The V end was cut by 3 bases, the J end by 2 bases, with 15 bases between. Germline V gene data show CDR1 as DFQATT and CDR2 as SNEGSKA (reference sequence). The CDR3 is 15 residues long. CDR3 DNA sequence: TGCAGTGCTAGCTGGAGTCGGGGGCCCACAGATACGCAGTATTTT. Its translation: CSASWSRGPTDTQYF.

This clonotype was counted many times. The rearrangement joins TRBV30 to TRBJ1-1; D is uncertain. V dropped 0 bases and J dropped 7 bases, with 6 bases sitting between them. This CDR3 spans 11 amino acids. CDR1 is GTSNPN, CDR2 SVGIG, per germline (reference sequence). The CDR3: CAWSVWGEAFF. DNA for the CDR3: TGTGCCTGGAGTGTTTGGGGTGAAGCTTTCTTT.

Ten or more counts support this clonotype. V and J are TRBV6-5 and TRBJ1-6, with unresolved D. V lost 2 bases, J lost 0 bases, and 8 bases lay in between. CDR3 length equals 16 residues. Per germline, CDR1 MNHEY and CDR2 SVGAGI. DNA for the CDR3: TGTGCCAGCAGTTACCATCTGAGCTCCTATAATTCACCCCTCCACTTT. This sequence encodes CASSYHLSSYNSPLHF.

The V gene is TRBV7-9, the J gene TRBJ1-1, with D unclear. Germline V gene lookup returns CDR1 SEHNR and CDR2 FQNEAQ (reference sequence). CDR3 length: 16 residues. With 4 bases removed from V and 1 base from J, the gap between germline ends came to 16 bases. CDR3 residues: CASSSQRTHRNTEAFF. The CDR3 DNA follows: TGTGCCAGCAGCTCCCAAAGAACTCACCGGAACACTGAAGCTTTCTTT.